The T cell receptor (beta chain) described here comes from a study of OX40 agonist ivuxolimab in advanced cancers. The germline CDR1 and CDR2 sequences are MDHEN and SYDVKM. V was shortened by 5 bases and J by 5 bases, with 9 bases between the two germline ends. This CDR3 has 12 residues. Method: immunoSEQ multiplex PCR; TCRdb's copy keeps in-frame clones and lacks some. This table holds fewer than 40,000 clones, approximately 89% found once. The rearrangement links TRBV28 to TRBJ2-5; D unresolved. This specimen consisted of CD4+ or CD8+ T cells sorted from blood, obtained in a trial of the OX40 agonist ivuxolimab. This receptor was obtained from an adult with an advanced solid tumor such as melanoma, head and neck, liver or kidney cancer. CDR3 bases: TGTGCCAGCAGTATCAATCACGAGACCCAGTACTTC. It translates to CASSINHETQYF.